What follows are 11 T cell receptor beta chains derived from one specimen sequenced in a study of cytomegalovirus exposure and HLA in healthy donors. PCR used 60 Vbeta primers and 13 Jbeta primers. Profiled with immunoSEQ multiplex PCR; TCRdb holds only in-frame clones, not every one. The sample holds 150,000 or so clones. Sequenced: PBMCs. The receptors were gathered from a woman between 50 and 59 years old in good health and CMV-seronegative.

The chain has TRBV28 and TRBJ1-5, with 10 positions matching TRBD1. CDR3 length: 14 residues. V was clipped by 5 bases and J by 8 bases; unmatched bases: 6. Germline assignment: CDR1 MDHEN and CDR2 SYDVKM. The CDR3 sequence: CASSPGQGQEPQHF. The CDR3 nucleotides read TGTGCCAGCAGTCCGGGACAGGGGCAGGAGCCCCAGCATTTT.

The V gene is TRBV5-1, the J gene TRBJ1-2; D is possibly TRBD1 (5 bases). Per the germline V gene, CDR1 is SGHRS and CDR2 is YFSETQ. This CDR3 comprises 14 residues. V was trimmed by 5 bases and J by 4 bases, leaving 15 bases between them. The CDR3 sequence: CASRPFSQGYGYTF. The CDR3 DNA follows: TGCGCCAGCAGGCCATTCTCCCAGGGCTATGGCTACACCTTC.

The gene calls are TRBV7-6 and TRBJ1-5; no firm D call. V was shortened by 1 base and J by 8 bases, with 12 bases between the two germline ends. Germline values: CDR1 SGHVS, CDR2 FNYEAQ. The CDR3 spans 14 residues. CDR3 amino acids: CASSLVGGLEPQHF. The DNA for the CDR3 is TGTGCCAGCAGCTTAGTCGGAGGGTTGGAGCCCCAGCATTTT.

A remark on this clone: A read error may produce the germline difference seen at one junction end. This sequence joins TRBV7-7 and TRBJ2-5, with TRBD2 matching 7 bases. This CDR3 has 14 residues. Germline CDR1 is SSHAT and CDR2 is FNYEAQ (reference sequence). The CDR3 nucleotides read TGTGCTAGCAGCTTGGGGGGGGGTCGAGAGACCCAGTACTTC. It yields the protein CASSLGGGRETQYF.

J is TRBJ1-1 and V is TRBV28; perhaps TRBD1 as D (5 bases). Trimming took 6 bases from V and 7 from J, leaving 12 bases between them. This CDR3 contains 12 residues. Germline lookup yields CDR1 MDHEN and CDR2 SYDVKM. The DNA of the CDR3 is TGTGCCAGCAGCCCGACAGCTTTTGAAGCTTTCTTT. It is translated as CASSPTAFEAFF. The full variable domain, rest sourced from reference TRBV28 and TRBJ1-1, is DVKVTQSSRYLVKRTGEKVFLECVQDMDHENMFWYRQDPGLGLRLIYFSYDVKMKEKGDIPEGYSVSREKKERFSLILESASTNQTSMYLCASSPTAFEAFFGQGTRLTVV.

The chain's CDR3 is CASSETGREDSPLHF. The CDR3 DNA sequence: TGTGCCAGCAGTGAAACGGGCAGGGAGGATTCACCCCTCCACTTT. The V and J genes are TRBV2 and TRBJ1-6; tentative D call: TRBD1 (5 bases). Germline V gene sequence: CDR1 SNHLY, CDR2 FYNNEI. V was cut by 2 bases and J by 8 bases, with 13 bases left in between. The CDR3 has 15 residues. Full variable domain (missing parts from reference TRBV2 and TRBJ1-6): EPEVTQTPSHQVTQMGQEVILRCVPISNHLYFYWYRQILGQKVEFLVSFYNNEISEKSEIFDDQFSVERPDGSNFTLKIRSTKLEDSAMYFCASSETGREDSPLHFGNGTRLTVT.

V is TRBV27 and J is TRBJ2-5, with D unresolved. Germline-derived CDR1 and CDR2 are MNHEY and SMNVEV (reference sequence). The V and J ends lost 5 bases and 0 bases respectively, with 4 bases between them. The CDR3 spans 12 residues. The CDR3 reads CASSPDQETQYF. CDR3 coding DNA: TGTGCCAGCAGTCCGGACCAAGAGACCCAGTACTTC.

The chain has TRBV30 and TRBJ2-2; D gene uncertain. The CDR3 is 15 residues long. Germline CDR1 and CDR2: GTSNPN and SVGIG (reference sequence). V lost 0 bases, J lost 5 bases, and 13 bases lay in between. The CDR3 protein is CAWSVTRHITGELFF. The CDR3, as DNA: TGTGCCTGGAGTGTTACGAGACATATTACCGGGGAGCTGTTTTTT.

The chain combines TRBV7-8 with TRBJ2-7; D ambiguous. Per germline, CDR1 SGHVS and CDR2 FQNEAQ. The CDR3 is made up of 12 amino acids. Trimming pared 5 bases from V and 4 bases from J, leaving 9 bases between. The CDR3 coding sequence is TGTGCCAGCAGCCCCGGGTGGTACGAGCAGTACTTC. Protein product: CASSPGWYEQYF.

The CDR3 DNA reads as TGTGCCAGCCTAACCCAAACCCCGAGAACCTACGAGCAGTACTTC. This encodes CASLTQTPRTYEQYF. This chain connects TRBV9 to TRBJ2-7; D remains ambiguous. Trimming took 7 bases from V and 2 from J, leaving 19 bases between them. This CDR3 comprises 15 residues. Germline V gene data show CDR1 as SGDLS and CDR2 as YYNGEE.

The chain carries TRBV19 and TRBJ1-4, with 9 positions matching TRBD1. The germline V gene has CDR1 LNHDA and CDR2 SQIVND (reference sequence). V dropped 6 bases and J dropped 8; count of bases not matched to a gene: 13. This CDR3 region has 16 residues. CDR3 loop: CASRVENRGRREKLFF. CDR3 in DNA: TGTGCCAGTAGGGTCGAAAACAGGGGGCGCAGGGAAAAACTGTTTTTT.